This T cell receptor (beta chain) is drawn from a study of T cell clonotyping in hematopoietic cell transplantation. The CDR3 sequence is 13 residues long. J gave up 2 bases and V 6 bases, and 1 base lay outside the gene matches. CDR1 and CDR2 (germline): KGHSH, LQKENI. Time point of the sample: recipient sample about 28 days before transplant, after cytoreduction. Sequenced by immunoSEQ multiplex PCR; TCRdb stores in-frame clones only, minus some. This table has tens of thousands of clones, 85% to 95% appearing once. V and J are TRBV18 and TRBJ2-7; 10 nucleotides agree with TRBD1. Here the sequenced sample was peripheral blood mononuclear cells, taken before stem cell transplant. The origin of this receptor is a middle-aged man with chronic myeloid leukemia. Some clones in this sample may be carry-over from other donors' samples. CDR3 DNA: TGTGCCAGCTCGGGACAGGGGCCCTACGAGCAGTACTTC. Its protein is CASSGQGPYEQYF.